Following are 24 T cell receptor beta chains from one sample sequenced in a study of T cell clonotyping in hematopoietic cell transplantation. Profiling relied on immunoSEQ multiplex PCR, and the TCRdb table lists in-frame clones only, not all of them. Of several thousand clones in the sample, 80% to 90% were seen once. The material was PBMCs, obtained 100 days after allogeneic stem cell transplant. Receptors were obtained from a male patient aged 50 or older who had an allogeneic stem cell transplant from a related donor, so the T cells may come from the graft donor. Some clones in this sample may be carry-over from other donors' samples.

V gene TRBV29-1 combines with J gene TRBJ2-5; D call uncertain. This CDR3 region has 9 residues. Trimming stripped 0 bases from V and 7 bases from J, with 0 bases between. Germline CDR1 is SQVTM and CDR2 is ANQGSEA. The CDR3 sequence is CSVEETQYF. CDR3 nucleotides: TGCAGCGTTGAAGAGACCCAGTACTTC.

V usage is TRBV6-5 and J usage is TRBJ2-1; the D is unclear. The CDR3 totals 12 residues. Per germline, CDR1 MNHEY and CDR2 SVGAGI. V lost 5 bases and J 6 bases, leaving 8 bases between the germline ends. The CDR3 here is CASSRPSNEQFF. The CDR3, as DNA: TGTGCCAGCAGTAGACCGAGCAATGAGCAGTTCTTC.

This chain connects TRBV29-1 to TRBJ2-3, with 9 bases that match TRBD1. This CDR3 spans 14 amino acids. Germline-derived CDR1 and CDR2 are SQVTM and ANQGSEA. V shed 8 bases and J 2 bases; nucleotides not matched to a gene: 8. The CDR3 sequence is CSIEGQGYTDTQYF. CDR3 bases: TGCAGCATCGAGGGACAGGGATACACAGATACGCAGTATTTT.

The chain links TRBV30 to TRBJ1-5, with 7 bases identical to TRBD1. In germline, CDR1 is GTSNPN, CDR2 SVGIG (reference sequence). With V trimmed by 3 bases and J by 1 base, 9 bases remained unmatched. The CDR3 runs 16 residues. The CDR3 reads CAWSPETGRSNQPQHF. CDR3 bases: TGTGCCTGGAGCCCCGAGACAGGGAGGAGCAATCAGCCCCAGCATTTT.

In this sample, this clone turned up a few times. V usage is TRBV30 and J usage is TRBJ1-1, with a possible D match to TRBD1 (5 bases). Germline CDR1 GTSNPN, CDR2 SVGIG (reference sequence). V was cut by 0 bases and J by 1 base, with 15 bases left in between. There are 16 residues in the CDR3. CDR3 nucleotide sequence: TGTGCCTGGAGTGTATGGGGCTTTGGGTCGAACACTGAAGCTTTCTTT. Translated: CAWSVWGFGSNTEAFF.

This chain uses TRBV19 with TRBJ1-6; TRBD1 matches at 7 bases. V dropped 4 bases and J dropped 8; count of bases not matched to a gene: 5. Germline V gene data show CDR1 as LNHDA and CDR2 as SQIVND (reference sequence). The CDR3 totals 14 residues. CDR3: CASSNQGEDSPLHF. Here the CDR3 DNA reads TGTGCCAGTAGTAATCAGGGGGAAGATTCACCCCTCCACTTT.

This chain uses TRBV27 with TRBJ2-1; TRBD2 is a possible D gene (5 bases). The germline V gene has CDR1 MNHEY and CDR2 SMNVEV (reference sequence). The CDR3 has 14 residues. The V and J ends lost 3 bases and 8 bases respectively, with 14 bases between them. The CDR3 coding sequence is TGTGCCAGCAGTTTCCTGGAGGTTTTGGATGAGCAGTTCTTC. This gives the protein CASSFLEVLDEQFF.

The chain uses TRBV11-2 and TRBJ1-4; the D is unclear. Germline loops: CDR1 SGHAT, CDR2 FQNNGV. V was clipped by 5 bases and J by 3 bases, with 4 bases between them. The CDR3 spans 12 residues. CDR3 sequence: CASSLSNEKLFF. The DNA for the CDR3 is TGTGCCAGCAGCCTCTCTAATGAAAAACTGTTTTTT.

The gene calls are TRBV6-5 and TRBJ2-7; 9 positions match TRBD1. The ends lost 6 bases at V and 3 bases at J; junction bases unmatched: 6. This CDR3 has 14 residues. CDR1 and CDR2 from the germline V gene are MNHEY and SVGAGI. The CDR3 loop is CASSLRQGGYEQYF. DNA for the CDR3: TGTGCCAGCAGCCTACGACAGGGGGGCTACGAGCAGTACTTC.

The chain joins TRBV30 to TRBJ2-7; 8 bases fit TRBD2. The CDR3 runs 14 residues. Per the germline V gene, CDR1 is GTSNPN and CDR2 is SVGIG (reference sequence). V shed 3 bases and J 0 bases; nucleotides not matched to a gene: 4. The CDR3 DNA follows: TGTGCCTGGAGGCCAGGGACTAGCTCCTACGAGCAGTACTTC. Amino acid sequence: CAWRPGTSSYEQYF. The complete variable domain, with remaining parts taken from reference TRBV30 and TRBJ2-7, reads SQTIHQWPATLVQPVGSPLSLECTVEGTSNPNLYWYRQAAGRGLQLLFYSVGIGQISSEVPQNLSASRPQDRQFILSSKKLLLSDSGFYLCAWRPGTSSYEQYFGPGTRLTVT.

This rearrangement joins TRBV19 to TRBJ2-7; 8 bases fit TRBD1. CDR1 and CDR2 from the germline V gene are LNHDA and SQIVND (reference sequence). V lost 10 bases and J lost 5; bases outside the gene matches: 7. The CDR3 contains 12 residues. The CDR3 nucleotides read TGTGCCACCGGACAGGGAAGGCACGAGCAGTACTTC. As protein: CATGQGRHEQYF.

The genes are TRBV19 and TRBJ2-3, with D maybe TRBD2 (6 bases). V was cut by 5 bases and J by 2 bases, with 17 bases left in between. This CDR3 has 16 amino acids. Germline V CDR1 and CDR2: LNHDA, SQIVND (reference sequence). CDR3 sequence: CASSARDSRVTDTQYF. CDR3 in DNA: TGTGCCAGTAGTGCTCGGGACTCCAGGGTCACAGATACGCAGTATTTT.

The rearrangement joins TRBV29-1 to TRBJ2-7; D possibly corresponds to TRBD2 (6 bases). Germline V gene lookup returns CDR1 SQVTM and CDR2 ANQGSEA. The CDR3 sequence is 12 residues long. The CDR3 bases are TGCGGCGCGTCGGGGGATTTCAACGAGCAGTACTTC. Translating it yields CGASGDFNEQYF.

The chain links TRBV1 to TRBJ1-6. TRBV1 is assigned pseudogene status. CDR3 length equals 12 residues. The CDR3 reads CTSSQGGSPLHF. The DNA of the CDR3 is TGCACCAGCAGCCAGGGGGGATCACCCCTCCACTTT.

The rearrangement uses TRBV30 and TRBJ2-7; D not resolved. CDR1 GTSNPN and CDR2 SVGIG come from the germline V gene (reference sequence). The CDR3 extends over 11 amino acids. The V end was cut by 5 bases, the J end by 3 bases, with 8 bases between. CDR3 bases: TGTGCCTGGGGAAGGGACTACGAGCAGTACTTC. Its protein product is CAWGRDYEQYF.

The chain has TRBV6-5 and TRBJ1-1; D gene unclear. The CDR3 runs 14 residues. Germline CDR1 is MNHEY and CDR2 is SVGAGI. Between the trimmed V and J ends, which lost 3 bases and 4 bases, there was a span of 12 bases. The CDR3 nucleotides are TGTGCCAGCAGTTATGACTGGGCGGGCACTGAAGCTTTCTTT. This encodes CASSYDWAGTEAFF.

The chain employs TRBV29-1 and TRBJ2-7, with D unresolved. Germline CDR1 SQVTM, CDR2 ANQGSEA. V was clipped by 7 bases and J by 0 bases, with 13 bases between them. This CDR3 comprises 13 residues. The CDR3 DNA follows: TGCAGCGCATACACAGCGAGCTCCTACGAGCAGTACTTC. Protein: CSAYTASSYEQYF.

This clone was seen once. This chain links TRBV27 with TRBJ1-4; D remains unclear. The length of the CDR3 is 12 residues. Trimming stripped 6 bases from V and 8 bases from J, with 10 bases between. Germline lookup yields CDR1 MNHEY and CDR2 SMNVEV (reference sequence). The CDR3 DNA reads TGTGCCAGCAGGGCAGTGGGGGAAAAACTGTTTTTT. This sequence encodes CASRAVGEKLFF.

The chain recombines TRBV30 with TRBJ1-3; D gene unclear. CDR3 length equals 15 residues. Germline V gives CDR1 GTSNPN, CDR2 SVGIG (reference sequence). Trimming stripped 0 bases from V and 2 bases from J, with 11 bases between. CDR3 protein: CAWSVLRSPGNTIYF. The CDR3 nucleotides are TGTGCCTGGAGTGTCCTGCGGAGCCCTGGAAACACCATATATTTT.

V is TRBV11-3 and J is TRBJ2-2, with 10 nucleotides matching TRBD1. Germline lookup yields CDR1 SGHNT and CDR2 YENEEA. The CDR3 totals 14 residues. V dropped 6 bases and J dropped 4; count of bases not matched to a gene: 2. The CDR3 DNA is TGTGCCAGCAGTCGACAGGGGGCCACCGGGGAGCTGTTTTTT. It yields the protein CASSRQGATGELFF. The whole variable domain, remainder taken from reference TRBV11-3 and TRBJ2-2, is EAGVVQSPRYKIIEKKQPVAFWCNPISGHNTLYWYLQNLGQGPELLIRYENEEAVDDSQLPKDRFSAERLKGVDSTLKIQPAELGDSAVYLCASSRQGATGELFFGEGSRLTVL.

The V call is TRBV6-5, the J call TRBJ2-7; TRBD2 aligns across 9 bases. CDR1 is MNHEY and CDR2 is SVGAGI in the germline V gene. Trimming at V came to 2 bases and at J to 2 bases, leaving 4 bases not matched to a gene. The CDR3 spans 15 residues. The CDR3 reads CASSYILAGPYEQYF. Written as DNA, the CDR3 is TGTGCCAGCAGTTACATACTAGCGGGCCCCTACGAGCAGTACTTC.

The rearrangement uses TRBV6-6 and TRBJ1-2; TRBD1 is a possible D gene (5 bases). The CDR3 runs 13 residues. Germline V gene data show CDR1 as MNHNY and CDR2 as SVGAGI (reference sequence). Trimming cost V 5 bases and J 2 bases, with 9 bases left between them. The CDR3 sequence is CASSLGDNYGYTF. CDR3 bases: TGTGCCAGCAGTCTCGGGGACAACTATGGCTACACCTTC.

The V call is TRBV9, the J call TRBJ1-3, with TRBD1 matching over 7 bases. The germline gives CDR1 SGDLS, CDR2 YYNGEE. V was pared by 0 bases and J by 1 base, with 1 base of the junction left unmatched. This CDR3 comprises 15 residues. This CDR3 is CASSVETGSGNTIYF. For the CDR3, the DNA is TGTGCCAGCAGCGTAGAGACAGGGTCTGGAAACACCATATATTTT.

This clone was picked up a small number of times. The same CDR3 arises from other DNA sequences in this sample as well. The rearrangement joins TRBV5-6 to TRBJ2-7; D unresolved. V gave up 5 bases and J gave up 0 bases, with 12 bases separating them. CDR3 length: 14 residues. The germline gives CDR1 SGHDT, CDR2 YYEEEE. The CDR3 here is CASSFGRSSYEQYF. CDR3 nucleotide sequence: TGTGCCAGCAGTTTCGGACGCAGCTCCTACGAGCAGTACTTC. Full variable domain (outside the CDR3, taken from reference TRBV5-6 and TRBJ2-7): DAGVTQSPTHLIKTRGQQVTLRCSPKSGHDTVSWYQQALGQGPQFIFQYYEEEERQRGNFPDRFSGHQFPNYSSELNVNALLLGDSALYLCASSFGRSSYEQYFGPGTRLTVT.